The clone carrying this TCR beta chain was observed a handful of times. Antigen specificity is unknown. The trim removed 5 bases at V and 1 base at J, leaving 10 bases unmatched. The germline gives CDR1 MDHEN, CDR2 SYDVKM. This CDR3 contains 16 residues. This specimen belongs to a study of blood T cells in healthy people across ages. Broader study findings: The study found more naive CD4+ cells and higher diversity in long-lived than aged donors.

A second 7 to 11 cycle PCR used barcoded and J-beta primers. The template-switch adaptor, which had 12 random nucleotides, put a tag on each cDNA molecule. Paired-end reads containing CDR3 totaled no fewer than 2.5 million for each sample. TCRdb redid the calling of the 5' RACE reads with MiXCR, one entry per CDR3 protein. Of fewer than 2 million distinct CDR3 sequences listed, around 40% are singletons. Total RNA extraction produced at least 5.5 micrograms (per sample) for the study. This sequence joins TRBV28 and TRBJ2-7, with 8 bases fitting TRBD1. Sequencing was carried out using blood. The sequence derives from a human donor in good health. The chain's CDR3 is CASSQIVGQGSYEQYF. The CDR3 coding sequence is TGTGCCAGCAGTCAAATCGTCGGACAGGGTTCCTACGAGCAGTACTTC.